This TCR beta chain emerged from a study of blood T cell repertoires in COVID-19. Profiled with immunoSEQ multiplex PCR; TCRdb holds only in-frame clones, not every one. Among more than 300,000 clones, around 83% were seen once, and the ten largest hold roughly 1.1%. This CDR3 has 15 amino acids. Germline V gene sequence: CDR1 MNHEY, CDR2 SVGAGI. J was trimmed by 9 bases and V by 5 bases; bases with no gene match: 12. The chain uses TRBV6-5 and TRBJ2-1; 8 bases map to TRBD1. The sequenced material came from peripheral blood. This clonotype was obtained from a woman between 50 and 59 years old with acute or convalescent COVID-19. The CDR3 spells CASSTYPDRGTEQFF. For the CDR3, the DNA is TGTGCCAGCAGTACCTACCCCGACAGGGGAACTGAGCAGTTCTTC.